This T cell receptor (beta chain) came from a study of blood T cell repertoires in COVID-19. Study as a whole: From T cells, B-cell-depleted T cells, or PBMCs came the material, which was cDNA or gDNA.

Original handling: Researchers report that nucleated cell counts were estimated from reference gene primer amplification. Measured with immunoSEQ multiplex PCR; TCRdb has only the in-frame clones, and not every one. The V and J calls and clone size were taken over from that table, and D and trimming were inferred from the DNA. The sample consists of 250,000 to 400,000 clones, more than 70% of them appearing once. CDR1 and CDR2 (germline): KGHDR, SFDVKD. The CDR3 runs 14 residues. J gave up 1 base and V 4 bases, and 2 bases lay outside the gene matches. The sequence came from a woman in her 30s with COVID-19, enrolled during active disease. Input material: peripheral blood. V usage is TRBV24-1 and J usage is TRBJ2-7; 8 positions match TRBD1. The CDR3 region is CATSDRTGSYEQYF. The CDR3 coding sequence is TGTGCCACCAGTGACCGGACAGGGTCCTACGAGCAGTACTTC.